The following is a TCR beta chain sequence with its context. The sample is drawn from a study of blood T cell repertoires in COVID-19. On the study more broadly: In each case, the material was cDNA or gDNA derived from T cells, B-cell-depleted T cells, or PBMCs.

Unmatched junction bases numbered 6, after V lost 0 bases and J lost 8 bases. The germline CDR1 and CDR2 sequences are SEHNR and FQNEAQ (reference sequence). CDR3 size: 15 residues. Original analysis: Reference gene primer amplification gave nucleated cell count estimates. Using immunoSEQ multiplex PCR, the repertoire was profiled, and TCRdb retains in-frame clones only, with some absent. V, J and clone size derive from that table, while D and trimming were established from the DNA sequence. The profile covers hundreds of thousands of clones, with around nine tenths appearing a single time and roughly 5% taken by the ten largest.

This TCR was recovered from a man aged 35-49 years with acute or convalescent COVID-19. The chain employs TRBV7-9 and TRBJ2-1; TRBD1 agrees at 8 bases. The sequencing input was peripheral blood. The DNA for the CDR3 is TGTGCCAGCAGCTTAGCGAGGACAGGGTTGGATGAGCAGTTCTTC. Translation: CASSLARTGLDEQFF.